A selection of T cell receptor beta chains follows, all from one sample in a study of blood T cell repertoires in COVID-19. Produced via immunoSEQ multiplex PCR; TCRdb's table is partial and in-frame only. Of roughly 300,000 clones listed, about 85% are singletons. The sequenced material came from peripheral blood. The receptors come from a human donor in a cohort sampled during active COVID-19. CDR3s include the opening cysteine and the closing phenylalanine or tryptophan. The order of the fields is clone size, J gene, V gene, D gene, CDR3 protein, CDR3 DNA. The D gene is left open where the match is weak. Clone size is given for some rows only: seen once, a few or many times, or a class if the clone is expanded.

NA,TRBJ2-3,TRBV19,TRBD2,CASSQSGTKTDTQYF,TGTGCCAGTAGTCAGAGCGGGACGAAAACAGATACGCAGTATTTT
NA,TRBJ2-1,TRBV5-6,NA,CASGGLYSDEQFF,TGTGCCAGCGGAGGGCTTTATAGTGATGAGCAGTTCTTC
NA,TRBJ2-1,TRBV7-9,TRBD2,CASSPNSGSIRNEQFF,TGTGCCAGCAGCCCGAATAGCGGGAGTATTAGGAATGAGCAGTTCTTC
NA,TRBJ2-2,TRBV7-9,TRBD2,CASSRSGRASGELFF,TGTGCCAGCAGCCGTAGCGGGAGGGCCAGCGGGGAGCTGTTTTTT
once,TRBJ2-6,TRBV30,NA,CAWSPDRANVLTF,TGTGCCTGGAGCCCGGACAGGGCCAACGTCCTGACTTTC
NA,TRBJ2-1,TRBV4-3,TRBD2,CASSQVLGGRGQFF,TGCGCCAGCAGCCAAGTTCTTGGCGGGAGGGGACAGTTCTTC
many,TRBJ2-2,TRBV27,TRBD1,CASRRTGANTGELFF,TGTGCCAGCAGGAGGACAGGGGCTAACACCGGGGAGCTGTTTTTT
NA,TRBJ2-5,TRBV4-2,TRBD2,CASSQDFGTSGEETQYF,TGTGCCAGCAGCCAAGATTTCGGGACTAGCGGGGAAGAGACCCAGTACTTC
NA,TRBJ2-2,TRBV18,NA,CASSPDRRGSGELFF,TGTGCCAGCTCACCAGACAGAAGAGGTAGCGGGGAGCTGTTTTTT
NA,TRBJ2-1,TRBV6-5,NA,CASQTAFSYNEQFF,TGTGCCAGCCAAACAGCATTCTCCTACAATGAGCAGTTCTTC
NA,TRBJ1-2,TRBV7-6,NA,CASSSNYGYTF,TGTGCCAGCAGCTCGAACTATGGCTACACCTTC
once,TRBJ2-3,TRBV19,TRBD2,CASSVILGLAGVPTSTDTQYF,TGTGCCAGTAGTGTTATTCTGGGACTAGCGGGGGTGCCCACTAGCACAGATACGCAGTATTTT
once,TRBJ1-2,TRBV21-1,NA,CASSKSGTGGSNYGYTF,TGTGCCAGCAGCAAGAGCGGGACAGGGGGCAGCAACTATGGCTACACCTTC
NA,TRBJ2-5,TRBV19,NA,CASSKGVGTRETQYF,TGTGCCAGTAGCAAGGGGGTGGGAACACGGGAGACCCAGTACTTC
NA,TRBJ2-3,TRBV5-1,NA,CASSLSGDTDTQYF,TGCGCCAGCAGCTTGTCAGGGGACACAGATACGCAGTATTTT
NA,TRBJ2-3,TRBV5-4,TRBD2,CASSLGSGRAADTQYF,TGTGCCAGCAGTCTCGGCAGCGGGAGGGCCGCAGATACGCAGTATTTT
NA,TRBJ2-3,TRBV12-3/TRBV12-4,NA,CASRPGGTDTQYF,TGTGCCAGCAGACCCGGGGGCACAGATACGCAGTATTTT
once,TRBJ1-4,TRBV28,NA,CASSSLWAGAGGTNEKLFF,TGTGCCAGCAGTTCTCTGTGGGCAGGAGCAGGAGGAACTAATGAAAAACTGTTTTTT
NA,TRBJ2-5,TRBV18,NA,CASSPQAKETQYF,TGTGCCAGCTCACCACAAGCAAAAGAGACCCAGTACTTC
NA,TRBJ2-3,TRBV7-2,TRBD2,CASSPGGGTDTQYF,TGTGCCAGCAGCCCGGGGGGGGGCACAGATACGCAGTATTTT
NA,TRBJ1-2,TRBV28,NA,CASSFGSYGYTF,TGTGCCAGCAGTTTCGGGAGCTATGGCTACACCTTC
NA,TRBJ2-7,TRBV6-9,TRBD1,CASSFDRGYEQYF,TGTGCCAGCAGTTTCGACAGGGGCTACGAGCAGTACTTC
NA,TRBJ1-1,TRBV7-9,NA,CASSLLSGANTEAFF,TGTGCCAGCAGCTTACTTTCAGGGGCGAACACTGAAGCTTTCTTT
once,TRBJ2-1,TRBV28,TRBD1,CASSQLQGMDEQFF,TGTGCCAGCAGCCAATTACAGGGGATGGATGAGCAGTTCTTC
once,TRBJ1-5,TRBV19,TRBD1,CASSSDRVQPQHF,TGTGCCAGTAGTTCCGACAGGGTACAGCCCCAGCATTTT
NA,TRBJ1-3,TRBV7-6,NA,CASSLQSGFGNTIYF,TGTGCCAGCAGCTTACAGTCGGGATTCGGGAACACCATATATTTT
few,TRBJ1-5,TRBV2,TRBD1,CASSLDRDQPQHF,TGTGCCAGCAGTCTTGACAGGGATCAGCCCCAGCATTTT
NA,TRBJ2-2,TRBV7-3,NA,CASSLNAAVNTGELFF,TGTGCCAGCAGCTTAAATGCAGCGGTAAACACCGGGGAGCTGTTTTTT
NA,TRBJ2-1,TRBV19,TRBD2,CASRGHWGLAVQGEQFF,TGTGCCAGTAGAGGTCACTGGGGACTAGCGGTGCAGGGTGAGCAGTTCTTC
NA,TRBJ2-1,TRBV28,NA,CATGDSWREDRGFF,TGTGCCACGGGGGACAGTTGGCGGGAGGACAGGGGGTTCTTC
NA,TRBJ2-1,TRBV27,TRBD2,CASRPGGHNEQFF,TGTGCCAGCAGGCCGGGGGGGCACAATGAGCAGTTCTTC
NA,TRBJ2-3,TRBV2,TRBD2,CASNGLAGGTDTQYF,TGTGCCAGCAATGGACTAGCGGGAGGCACAGATACGCAGTATTTT
NA,TRBJ1-1,TRBV10-1,NA,CASSCMNTEAFF,TGCGCCAGCAGTTGTATGAACACTGAAGCTTTCTTT
NA,TRBJ1-2,TRBV28,NA,CASTLSGGPYGYTF,TGTGCCAGCACCTTATCGGGGGGCCCCTATGGCTACACCTTC
NA,TRBJ2-2,TRBV6-5,NA,CASNLGGGFAGELFF,TGTGCCAGCAACCTAGGGGGGGGTTTCGCCGGGGAGCTGTTTTTT
few,TRBJ1-1,TRBV28,TRBD1,CASSLPSTGETEAFF,TGTGCCAGCAGTCTTCCTTCGACAGGGGAAACTGAAGCTTTCTTT
NA,TRBJ1-1,TRBV9,NA,CASSTGITGERTEAFF,TGTGCCAGCAGCACGGGGATTACCGGCGAACGCACTGAAGCTTTCTTT
NA,TRBJ2-5,TRBV5-1,TRBD1,CASSPSGTGSVQETQYF,TGCGCCAGCAGTCCCAGCGGGACAGGGAGCGTCCAAGAGACCCAGTACTTC
NA,TRBJ2-7,TRBV4-1,TRBD1,CASSHWGQGAYEQYF,TGCGCCAGCAGCCATTGGGGACAGGGCGCCTACGAGCAGTACTTC
NA,TRBJ1-1,TRBV5-1,TRBD1,CASSLGMSGGMNTEAFF,TGCGCCAGCAGCCTGGGTATGTCAGGGGGGATGAACACTGAAGCTTTCTTT
NA,TRBJ2-1,TRBV27,NA,CASSLAGGHEQFF,TGTGCCAGCAGTTTGGCTGGGGGCCATGAGCAGTTCTTC
NA,TRBJ2-7,TRBV20-1,TRBD1,CSASGQVEAYEQYF,TGCAGTGCTAGTGGACAGGTTGAAGCCTACGAGCAGTACTTC
NA,TRBJ1-3,TRBV10-3,NA,CAIRWQPSGGNTIYF,TGTGCCATCAGGTGGCAGCCCAGCGGAGGAAACACCATATATTTT
NA,TRBJ1-5,TRBV7-8,TRBD1,CASSLPGQGVKPQHF,TGTGCCAGCAGCTTACCGGGACAGGGAGTAAAGCCCCAGCATTTT